The rows below give T cell receptor beta chains drawn from one sample of a study of T-cell reconstitution after alpha-beta-depleted transplantation in children. TCRdb reprocessed the PCR reads via MiXCR and lists one record per CDR3 protein. The sample consists of about 260,000 distinct CDR3 sequences, 7.5% to 9.5% of them appearing once. The specimen comprised PBMCs, mostly from graft donor cells, sampled 180 days after TCRalphabeta/CD19-depleted stem cell transplant. Receptor source: a male patient under 18 who had a stem cell transplant for acute lymphoblastic leukemia, so the T cells may come from the graft donor. Both conserved end residues are part of each CDR3. The D gene is left open where the match is weak. Expanded clones get a size class; other rows say once, few or many, or leave the size out.

d_call: .
v_call: TRBV6-5
clone_size: few
j_call: TRBJ2-7
cdr3_nt: TGTGCCAGCAGTCACGGGCCCTACTACGAGCAGTACTTC
cdr3_aa: CASSHGPYYEQYF

d_call: TRBD2
v_call: TRBV27
clone_size: few
j_call: TRBJ2-7
cdr3_nt: TGTGCCAGCAGTGGGGGGGTCGGGTTGGACTACGAGCAGTACTTC
cdr3_aa: CASSGGVGLDYEQYF

d_call: .
v_call: TRBV6-2/TRBV6-3
clone_size: many
j_call: TRBJ2-1
cdr3_nt: TGTGCCAGCAGTTACCCCAATGAGCAGTTCTTC
cdr3_aa: CASSYPNEQFF

d_call: .
v_call: TRBV28
clone_size: many
j_call: TRBJ2-1
cdr3_nt: TGTGCCAGCAGTTCCGAGCGGAGGAGCTCCTACAATGAGCAGTTCTTC
cdr3_aa: CASSSERRSSYNEQFF

d_call: .
v_call: TRBV4-3
clone_size: many
j_call: TRBJ2-5
cdr3_nt: TGCGCCAGCAGCCAAGATCTAACAGGGATGCTCGAGGAGACCCAGTACTTC
cdr3_aa: CASSQDLTGMLEETQYF

d_call: .
v_call: TRBV7-9
clone_size: many
j_call: TRBJ2-5
cdr3_nt: TGTGCCAGCAGCTTAGACCGCCGGGGGAACCAAGAGACCCAGTACTTC
cdr3_aa: CASSLDRRGNQETQYF

d_call: .
v_call: TRBV4-3
clone_size: few
j_call: TRBJ1-6
cdr3_nt: TGCGCCAGCAGCCAATCCTATAGGGGGTACAATTCACCCCTCCACTTT
cdr3_aa: CASSQSYRGYNSPLHF

d_call: TRBD2
v_call: TRBV28
clone_size: once
j_call: TRBJ2-3
cdr3_nt: TGTGCCAGCAGTTTAAGCGGGAGAACAGATACGCAGTATTTT
cdr3_aa: CASSLSGRTDTQYF

d_call: TRBD1
v_call: TRBV6-5
clone_size: many
j_call: TRBJ1-3
cdr3_nt: TGTGCCAGCAGTACTATAGGGCAGGGGGCCTCTGGAAACACCATATATTTT
cdr3_aa: CASSTIGQGASGNTIYF

d_call: .
v_call: TRBV11-2
clone_size: many
j_call: TRBJ2-5
cdr3_nt: TGTGCCAGCAGCCAGGGGATAGCGGGCGCCCAGTACTTC
cdr3_aa: CASSQGIAGAQYF

d_call: .
v_call: TRBV9
clone_size: many
j_call: TRBJ2-5
cdr3_nt: TGTGCCAGCAGCGCCTCAGGGCAAGAAGAGACCCAGTACTTC
cdr3_aa: CASSASGQEETQYF

d_call: .
v_call: TRBV27
clone_size: many
j_call: TRBJ2-1
cdr3_nt: TGTGCCAGCAGTCTCTTCAAGAATCTCGGTGAGCAGTTCTTC
cdr3_aa: CASSLFKNLGEQFF

d_call: .
v_call: TRBV14
clone_size: many
j_call: TRBJ2-2
cdr3_nt: TGTGCCAGCAGCCAGAAGAACACCGGGGAGCTGTTTTTT
cdr3_aa: CASSQKNTGELFF

d_call: .
v_call: TRBV5-5
clone_size: many
j_call: TRBJ2-2
cdr3_nt: TGTGCCAGCAGCTTGGGCCTGGCGGGCGCCGGGGAGCTGTTTTTT
cdr3_aa: CASSLGLAGAGELFF

d_call: .
v_call: TRBV20-1
clone_size: many
j_call: TRBJ2-4
cdr3_nt: TGCAGTGCTATTAGGGGAGCCAAAAACATTCAGTACTTC
cdr3_aa: CSAIRGAKNIQYF

d_call: TRBD1
v_call: TRBV20-1
clone_size: many
j_call: TRBJ2-2
cdr3_nt: TGCAGTGTTCAAAGGACAGGGGGAGTTACCGGGGAGCTGTTTTTT
cdr3_aa: CSVQRTGGVTGELFF

d_call: .
v_call: TRBV18
clone_size: few
j_call: TRBJ1-1
cdr3_nt: TGTGCCAGCTTCCTGGGCACTGAAGCTTTCTTT
cdr3_aa: CASFLGTEAFF

d_call: TRBD1
v_call: TRBV20-1
clone_size: .
j_call: TRBJ1-2
cdr3_nt: TGCAGTGCCACCCGGGACAGCAACCTCTATGGCTACACCTTC
cdr3_aa: CSATRDSNLYGYTF

d_call: TRBD1
v_call: TRBV5-1
clone_size: many
j_call: TRBJ1-1
cdr3_nt: TGCGCCAGCAGCCCACAGGGGGCTCAGCTCACTGAAGCTTTCTTT
cdr3_aa: CASSPQGAQLTEAFF

d_call: TRBD1
v_call: TRBV7-8
clone_size: many
j_call: TRBJ1-1
cdr3_nt: TGTGCCAGCAGCTTAGGAAGGACAGGGGGCAGGGACACTGAAGCTTTCTTT
cdr3_aa: CASSLGRTGGRDTEAFF

d_call: TRBD2
v_call: TRBV7-2
clone_size: many
j_call: TRBJ2-7
cdr3_nt: TGTGCCAGCAGCTCTCCGGGACTAGCAGGGCAGTACTTC
cdr3_aa: CASSSPGLAGQYF

d_call: TRBD2
v_call: TRBV7-8
clone_size: many
j_call: TRBJ2-7
cdr3_nt: TGTGCCAGCAGCCACCTCCCGACTAGCGGTACGGAGCAGTACTTC
cdr3_aa: CASSHLPTSGTEQYF

d_call: .
v_call: TRBV5-1
clone_size: many
j_call: TRBJ2-7
cdr3_nt: TGCGCCAGCAGCTTCAGGACTTCGCCCACCTACGAGCAGTACTTC
cdr3_aa: CASSFRTSPTYEQYF

d_call: .
v_call: TRBV7-3
clone_size: many
j_call: TRBJ1-3
cdr3_nt: TGTGCCAGCAGCTTAATTGGGGGACGCCTCTCTGGAAACACCATATATTTT
cdr3_aa: CASSLIGGRLSGNTIYF

d_call: TRBD2
v_call: TRBV11-1
clone_size: many
j_call: TRBJ2-7
cdr3_nt: TGTGCCAGCAGCTCGGCCGGGACTAGCGGTAACTACGAGCAGTACTTC
cdr3_aa: CASSSAGTSGNYEQYF

d_call: .
v_call: TRBV18
clone_size: many
j_call: TRBJ1-1
cdr3_nt: TGTGCCAGCTCACCAGATAGAAGGATGAACACTGAAGCTTTCTTT
cdr3_aa: CASSPDRRMNTEAFF

d_call: TRBD1
v_call: TRBV11-1
clone_size: .
j_call: TRBJ2-6
cdr3_nt: TGTGCCAGCAGCTTACGAGACAGGGGGAATGGGGCCAACGTCCTGACTTTC
cdr3_aa: CASSLRDRGNGANVLTF

d_call: .
v_call: TRBV2
clone_size: many
j_call: TRBJ2-5
cdr3_nt: TGTGCCAGCAAAGGTGCCGGGCCCACGGAGGAGACCCAGTACTTC
cdr3_aa: CASKGAGPTEETQYF

d_call: .
v_call: TRBV6-6
clone_size: .
j_call: TRBJ1-2
cdr3_nt: TGTGCCAGCAGAGGGTTGAATGGCTACACCTTC
cdr3_aa: CASRGLNGYTF

d_call: .
v_call: TRBV9
clone_size: many
j_call: TRBJ1-1
cdr3_nt: TGTGCCAGCAGCCCGTGGGGAAAGAACACTGAAGCTTTCTTT
cdr3_aa: CASSPWGKNTEAFF

d_call: .
v_call: TRBV5-1
clone_size: many
j_call: TRBJ2-7
cdr3_nt: TGCGCCAGCAGCTTGGGACAGGCTAGGCCCTACGAGCAGTACTTC
cdr3_aa: CASSLGQARPYEQYF

d_call: TRBD1
v_call: TRBV6-1
clone_size: many
j_call: TRBJ1-5
cdr3_nt: TGTGCCACCCAGGGGACAGGGAATCAGCCCCAGCATTTT
cdr3_aa: CATQGTGNQPQHF

d_call: TRBD1
v_call: TRBV6-5
clone_size: many
j_call: TRBJ1-3
cdr3_nt: TGTGCCAGCAGTTACCGTGGGACAGCCCCAGACAGAAACACCATATATTTT
cdr3_aa: CASSYRGTAPDRNTIYF

d_call: .
v_call: TRBV12-3/TRBV12-4
clone_size: many
j_call: TRBJ2-2
cdr3_nt: TGTGCCAGCAGTTCCGTAGCGCGGAACACCGGGGAGCTGTTTTTT
cdr3_aa: CASSSVARNTGELFF

d_call: .
v_call: TRBV9
clone_size: few
j_call: TRBJ2-7
cdr3_nt: TGTGCCAGCAGCGTAGGACTCTTCCCCTACGAGCAGTACTTC
cdr3_aa: CASSVGLFPYEQYF

d_call: .
v_call: TRBV7-2
clone_size: many
j_call: TRBJ2-7
cdr3_nt: TGTGCCAGCAGCTTTTATTCGGCAGGCAGCCGCGAGCAGTACTTC
cdr3_aa: CASSFYSAGSREQYF

d_call: .
v_call: TRBV5-1
clone_size: many
j_call: TRBJ2-1
cdr3_nt: TGCGCCAGCAGCTTGGTGCCTGTGGGGTTTAGCTCCTACAATGAGCAGTTCTTC
cdr3_aa: CASSLVPVGFSSYNEQFF

d_call: .
v_call: TRBV20-1
clone_size: many
j_call: TRBJ2-7
cdr3_nt: TGCAGTGCTAGGACCCCCTTTATTGGATCCTACGAGCAGTACTTC
cdr3_aa: CSARTPFIGSYEQYF

d_call: TRBD1
v_call: TRBV5-1
clone_size: many
j_call: TRBJ2-3
cdr3_nt: TGCGCCAGCAGCTTGGGGGACAGACTTAGCACAGATACGCAGTATTTT
cdr3_aa: CASSLGDRLSTDTQYF

d_call: .
v_call: TRBV5-1
clone_size: many
j_call: TRBJ2-1
cdr3_nt: TGCGCCAGCAGGCCGACCAGCGGCATTGAGCAGTTCTTC
cdr3_aa: CASRPTSGIEQFF

d_call: TRBD1
v_call: TRBV5-1
clone_size: many
j_call: TRBJ1-2
cdr3_nt: TGCGCCAGCAGCTCCAACGACAGGGCTTATGGCTACACCTTC
cdr3_aa: CASSSNDRAYGYTF

d_call: TRBD2
v_call: TRBV12-3/TRBV12-4
clone_size: many
j_call: TRBJ2-7
cdr3_nt: TGTGCCAGCAGTTTAAGCCCTAGCGGGACCCTCTTCTACGAGCAGTACTTC
cdr3_aa: CASSLSPSGTLFYEQYF

d_call: TRBD1
v_call: TRBV29-1
clone_size: many
j_call: TRBJ2-7
cdr3_nt: TGCAGCGTTGAAGAGGACAGGTCCTACGAGCAGTACTTC
cdr3_aa: CSVEEDRSYEQYF

d_call: TRBD2
v_call: TRBV27
clone_size: many
j_call: TRBJ2-7
cdr3_nt: TGTGCCAGCAGTGTACTACTAGCGGGAGGGCCCTACGAGCAGTACTTC
cdr3_aa: CASSVLLAGGPYEQYF

d_call: TRBD1
v_call: TRBV6-2/TRBV6-3
clone_size: many
j_call: TRBJ1-1
cdr3_nt: TGTGCCAGCAGGGGCCTTGGACAGGGGGGAACTGAAGCTTTCTTT
cdr3_aa: CASRGLGQGGTEAFF

d_call: .
v_call: TRBV5-6
clone_size: many
j_call: TRBJ2-3
cdr3_nt: TGTGCCAGCAGCTTGAGGCTAGATACGCAGTATTTT
cdr3_aa: CASSLRLDTQYF

d_call: TRBD1
v_call: TRBV7-9
clone_size: many
j_call: TRBJ1-6
cdr3_nt: TGTGCCAGCAGCCAAAGGACAGGGCTTGGTAATTCACCCCTCCACTTT
cdr3_aa: CASSQRTGLGNSPLHF

d_call: TRBD1
v_call: TRBV7-2
clone_size: many
j_call: TRBJ1-2
cdr3_nt: TGTGCCAGCAGCTTAGGGACAGGGGGTCGAGGCTACACCTTC
cdr3_aa: CASSLGTGGRGYTF

d_call: .
v_call: TRBV7-9
clone_size: many
j_call: TRBJ2-4
cdr3_nt: TGTGCCAGCAGCTTAGCGGTGCTTAGCGGCGCCAAAAACATTCAGTACTTC
cdr3_aa: CASSLAVLSGAKNIQYF

d_call: .
v_call: TRBV7-2
clone_size: many
j_call: TRBJ2-7
cdr3_nt: TGTGCCAGCAGCTTAGTGGCTAGCGCAACCTACGAGCAGTACTTC
cdr3_aa: CASSLVASATYEQYF

d_call: .
v_call: TRBV18
clone_size: many
j_call: TRBJ2-1
cdr3_nt: TGTGCCAGCTCATCCAGGGGCGGGGGCGGCACCTACAATGAGCAGTTCTTC
cdr3_aa: CASSSRGGGGTYNEQFF

d_call: .
v_call: TRBV4-1
clone_size: many
j_call: TRBJ2-2
cdr3_nt: TGCGCCAGCAGCCAAGGCCATGGGCTGGGGACCGGGGAGCTGTTTTTT
cdr3_aa: CASSQGHGLGTGELFF

d_call: .
v_call: TRBV27
clone_size: many
j_call: TRBJ2-5
cdr3_nt: TGTGCCAGCAGTTTATTCGACAGGCCTCAAGAGACCCAGTACTTC
cdr3_aa: CASSLFDRPQETQYF

d_call: .
v_call: TRBV7-9
clone_size: many
j_call: TRBJ2-7
cdr3_nt: TGTGCCAGCAGCCGCACCGGGACTCTTTACTACGAGCAGTACTTC
cdr3_aa: CASSRTGTLYYEQYF

d_call: .
v_call: TRBV11-2
clone_size: many
j_call: TRBJ1-3
cdr3_nt: TGTGCCAGCAGCGACCCCCGGGGGGGTGGAAACACCATATATTTT
cdr3_aa: CASSDPRGGGNTIYF